The T cell receptor beta chain under discussion was sequenced for a study of T cell repertoires in cytomegalovirus infection. Across the study: CMV infection plus the matching HLA type was flagged by public TCR beta signatures.

MiXCR, applied by TCRdb to the reads, yields one record per CDR3 protein. The sample yields some 560,000 distinct CDR3 sequences, under 45% seen once. Germline lookup yields CDR1 LNHDA and CDR2 SQIVND (reference sequence). This CDR3 spans 14 amino acids. Losses at the gene ends were 9 bases for V and 4 bases for J; bases not matched to a gene: 5. This clonotype was detected a few times. Its antigen is currently unknown. This chain connects TRBV19 to TRBJ1-6; 8 nucleotides match TRBD1. The sequenced sample was cultured PBMCs, obtained from culture after CMV antigen stimulation. The clonotype comes from a human donor in good health (CMV status not recorded). Some clones in this sample may be carry-over from other donors' samples. CDR3 sequence (DNA): TGTGCCAGCCAGGGGGCGGAATATAATTCACCCCTCCACTTT. Translation: CASQGAEYNSPLHF.